The present entry profiles one T cell receptor (beta chain) with its context. Its antigen is unknown. The CDR3 end shows no conserved phenylalanine or tryptophan, and so a read error is likely. This entry is derived from a study of metastatic and nonmetastatic thyroid tumors. About the research overall: The authors compared repertoires across blood and tumor or nodule tissue from malignant and benign thyroid patients. Study results and limitations: Reported TCR beta diversity, measured in blood and tumor, was significantly higher for malignant thyroid tumors than for benign nodules.

As handled by the study authors: CDR3 was compared across clinicopathological groups, and the resulting differences were used to build a distant-metastasis classifier for papillary thyroid cancer. MiXCR was used by TCRdb to re-call the PCR reads. TCRdb's processing, not the authors', yielded these V and J calls. The sample holds 91,000 or so clones, roughly 13% seen once. There were no patients who had received any treatment before thyroid surgery. Trimming left V 6 bases short and J 2 bases short, with 14 bases between. The V gene's germline CDR1 is DFQATT and CDR2 SNEGSKA (reference sequence). CDR3 length: 14 residues.

This clonotype originated in a female donor with papillary thyroid cancer or a benign thyroid nodule (not recorded which). Some clones in this sample may be carry-over from other donors' samples. The sequenced sample was blood. The V call is TRBV20-1, the J call TRBJ2-4; D perhaps matches TRBD2 (5 bases). For the CDR3, the DNA is TGCAGTGCCAAACCCGGGAACACCAAAAACATTCAGTACTTA. Its protein product is CSAKPGNTKNIQYL.